This T cell receptor beta chain was found in a study of CD8+ T cells in alopecia areata. Treatment: oral pan-JAK inhibitor, 5-10 mg twice daily. Extraction of RNA preceded its reverse transcription into cDNA, which served as the sequencing template. Libraries were prepared by immunoSEQ multiplex PCR; TCRdb keeps only in-frame clonotypes and omits some of them. The table has about 200,000 clones, 58% seen once. The CDR3 is made up of 14 amino acids. V lost 0 bases, J lost 2 bases, and 7 bases lay in between. The germline V gene has CDR1 MGHDK and CDR2 SYGVNS. The sequencing used CD4+ T cells sorted from blood, collected at week 24, from a patient treated with tofacitinib. This TCR derives from a human donor with alopecia areata. The chain uses TRBV25-1 and TRBJ1-2; D is ambiguous. The CDR3 region has the DNA TGTGCCAGCAGTGAATATGGTGGAAACTATGGCTACACCTTC. Translation: CASSEYGGNYGYTF.